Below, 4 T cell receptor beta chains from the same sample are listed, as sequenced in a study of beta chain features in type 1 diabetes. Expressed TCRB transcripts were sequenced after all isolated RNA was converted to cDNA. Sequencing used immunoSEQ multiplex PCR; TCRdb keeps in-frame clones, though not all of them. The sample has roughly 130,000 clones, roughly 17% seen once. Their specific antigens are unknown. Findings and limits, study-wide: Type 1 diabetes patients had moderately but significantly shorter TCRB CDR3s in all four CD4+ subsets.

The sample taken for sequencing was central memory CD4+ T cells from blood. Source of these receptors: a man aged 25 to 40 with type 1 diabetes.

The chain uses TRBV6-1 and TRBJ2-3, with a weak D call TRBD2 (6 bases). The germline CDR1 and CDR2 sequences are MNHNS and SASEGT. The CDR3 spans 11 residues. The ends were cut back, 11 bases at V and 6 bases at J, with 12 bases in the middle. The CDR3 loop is CAGRLGDTQYF. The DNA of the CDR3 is TGTGCCGGTAGACTAGGGGATACGCAGTATTTT.

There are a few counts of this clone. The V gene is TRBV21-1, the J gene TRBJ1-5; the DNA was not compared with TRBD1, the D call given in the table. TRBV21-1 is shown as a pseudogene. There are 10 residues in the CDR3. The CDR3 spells CRGINQPQHF. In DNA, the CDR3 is TGCAGGGGTATCAATCAGCCCCAGCATTTT.

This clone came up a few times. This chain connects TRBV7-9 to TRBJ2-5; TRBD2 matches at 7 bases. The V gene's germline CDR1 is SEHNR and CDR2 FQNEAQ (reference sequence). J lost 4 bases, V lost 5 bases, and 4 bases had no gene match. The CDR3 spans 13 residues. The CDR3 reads CASSTGLGETQYF. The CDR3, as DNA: TGTGCCAGCAGCACAGGACTAGGAGAGACCCAGTACTTC. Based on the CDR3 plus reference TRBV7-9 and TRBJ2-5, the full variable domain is DTGVSQNPRHKITKRGQNVTFRCDPISEHNRLYWYRQTLGQGPEFLTYFQNEAQLEKSRLLSDRFSAERPKGSFSTLEIQRTEQGDSAMYLCASSTGLGETQYFGPGTRLLVL.

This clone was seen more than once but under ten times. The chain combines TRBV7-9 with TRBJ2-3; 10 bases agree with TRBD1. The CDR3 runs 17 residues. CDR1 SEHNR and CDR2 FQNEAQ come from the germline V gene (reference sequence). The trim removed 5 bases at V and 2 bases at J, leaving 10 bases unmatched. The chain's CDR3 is CASSPLGTGVFTDTQYF. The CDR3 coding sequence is TGTGCCAGCAGCCCTCTTGGGACAGGGGTATTCACAGATACGCAGTATTTT. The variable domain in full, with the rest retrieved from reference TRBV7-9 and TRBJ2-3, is DTGVSQNPRHKITKRGQNVTFRCDPISEHNRLYWYRQTLGQGPEFLTYFQNEAQLEKSRLLSDRFSAERPKGSFSTLEIQRTEQGDSAMYLCASSPLGTGVFTDTQYFGPGTRLTVL.